These 10 T cell receptor beta chains originate from one sample sequenced in a study of T cell changes during pregnancy in multiple sclerosis. TCRdb's table, derived via immunoSEQ multiplex PCR, lists solely in-frame clones and lacks some. The sample shows approximately 110,000 clones, more than 85% of them seen only once. The specimen comprised peripheral blood, sampled after pregnancy. These receptors originate from a female donor with multiple sclerosis, enrolled in a pregnancy study.

The CDR3: CASSGQGFTQYF. CDR3 coding DNA: TGTGCCAGCAGCGGTCAGGGGTTTACGCAGTATTTT. The genes are TRBV13 and TRBJ2-3, with D tentatively TRBD1 (6 bases). Trimming removed 5 bases at V and 8 bases at J, with 11 bases between. CDR1 is PRHDT, CDR2 FYEKMQ, per germline (reference sequence). The CDR3 covers 12 residues.

This chain connects TRBV7-9 to TRBJ2-1; D is unclear. Trimming took off 5 bases at V and 10 bases at J, with 9 bases between the two ends. This CDR3 comprises 11 residues. Germline V gives CDR1 SEHNR, CDR2 FQNEAQ (reference sequence). CDR3 DNA: TGTGCCAGCAGCGACCGACAAGAGCAGTTCTTC. This codes for CASSDRQEQFF.

V usage is TRBV10-3 and J usage is TRBJ1-3, with 8 bases aligning to TRBD1. Germline CDR1 and CDR2: ENHRY and SYGVKD. This CDR3 spans 15 amino acids. The V gene end was trimmed by 7 bases and the J gene end by 0 bases; junction bases not matched to a gene: 5. CDR3 sequence (DNA): TGTGCCATCACCCCCGGACAGGGCTCTGGAAACACCATATATTTT. Its protein product is CAITPGQGSGNTIYF.

The chain carries TRBV6-1 and TRBJ2-1; tentatively, D is TRBD1 (5 bases). V was clipped by 7 bases and J by 9 bases, with 16 bases between them. This CDR3 spans 13 amino acids. Looked up from germline, CDR1 is MNHNS and CDR2 is SASEGT. CDR3 residues: CASTSVVGAEQFF. The DNA of the CDR3 is TGTGCCAGCACGTCGGTAGTTGGGGCTGAGCAGTTCTTC.

This chain's CDR3 is CASSLTGDNSPLHF. The DNA of the CDR3 is TGTGCCAGCAGCTTAACAGGCGATAATTCACCCCTCCACTTT. The chain recombines TRBV5-4 with TRBJ1-6, with D perhaps TRBD1 (5 bases). V lost 2 bases, J lost 5 bases, and 8 bases lay in between. Germline CDR1 is SGHNT and CDR2 is YYREEE (reference sequence). The CDR3 has 14 residues. Variable domain in full (rest from reference TRBV5-4 and TRBJ1-6): ETGVTQSPTHLIKTRGQQVTLRCSSQSGHNTVSWYQQALGQGPQFIFQYYREEENGRGNFPPRFSGLQFPNYSSELNVNALELDDSALYLCASSLTGDNSPLHFGNGTRLTVT.

The rearrangement links TRBV2 to TRBJ1-3, with 8 nucleotides matching TRBD1. J lost 3 bases, V lost 8 bases, and 9 bases had no gene match. The CDR3 spans 15 residues. In germline, CDR1 is SNHLY, CDR2 FYNNEI. CDR3 coding DNA: TGTGCCAGCCTGGACAGGGCAGCTTTTGGAAACACCATATATTTT. Amino acid sequence: CASLDRAAFGNTIYF. Supplemented by reference TRBV2 and TRBJ1-3, the full variable domain reads EPEVTQTPSHQVTQMGQEVILRCVPISNHLYFYWYRQILGQKVEFLVSFYNNEISEKSEIFDDQFSVERPDGSNFTLKIRSTKLEDSAMYFCASLDRAAFGNTIYFGEGSWLTVV.

The rearrangement uses TRBV28 and TRBJ1-1; TRBD1 is a possible D gene (5 bases). CDR1 is MDHEN and CDR2 is SYDVKM in the germline V gene. The CDR3 has 15 residues. Trimming removed 6 bases from V and 2 bases from J, with 16 bases in between. This CDR3 reads CASRPGGLLNTEAFF. In DNA form, the CDR3 reads TGTGCCAGCAGACCCGGGGGACTTCTTAACACTGAAGCTTTCTTT.

This clone has just one count. This rearrangement joins TRBV18 to TRBJ1-4; TRBD1 aligns across 8 bases. V was clipped by 3 bases and J by 0 bases; unmatched bases: 6. The germline V gene encodes CDR1 KGHSH and CDR2 LQKENI. The CDR3 spans 17 residues. The CDR3 sequence: CASSPGTGPATNEKLFF. CDR3 sequence (DNA): TGTGCCAGCTCACCCGGGACAGGCCCTGCAACTAATGAAAAACTGTTTTTT.

The chain recombines TRBV5-6 with TRBJ2-7, with a weak D call TRBD1 (5 bases). Trimming took off 4 bases at V and 2 bases at J, with 19 bases between the two ends. CDR3 length: 16 residues. Germline-derived CDR1 and CDR2 are SGHDT and YYEEEE. The CDR3, as DNA: TGTGCCAGCAGCCTTTTAGGGGCAGTCTACCCCTACGAGCAGTACTTC. This sequence encodes CASSLLGAVYPYEQYF.

The rearrangement joins TRBV5-1 to TRBJ2-7; D is possibly TRBD1 (6 bases). Deletions cut 1 base from V and 3 bases from J, with 11 bases between. CDR3 length: 14 amino acids. Germline V lookup: CDR1 SGHRS, CDR2 YFSETQ. CDR3 DNA sequence: TGCGCCAGCAGCTTGTTGGGGGACAACTACGAGCAGTACTTC. This gives the protein CASSLLGDNYEQYF.